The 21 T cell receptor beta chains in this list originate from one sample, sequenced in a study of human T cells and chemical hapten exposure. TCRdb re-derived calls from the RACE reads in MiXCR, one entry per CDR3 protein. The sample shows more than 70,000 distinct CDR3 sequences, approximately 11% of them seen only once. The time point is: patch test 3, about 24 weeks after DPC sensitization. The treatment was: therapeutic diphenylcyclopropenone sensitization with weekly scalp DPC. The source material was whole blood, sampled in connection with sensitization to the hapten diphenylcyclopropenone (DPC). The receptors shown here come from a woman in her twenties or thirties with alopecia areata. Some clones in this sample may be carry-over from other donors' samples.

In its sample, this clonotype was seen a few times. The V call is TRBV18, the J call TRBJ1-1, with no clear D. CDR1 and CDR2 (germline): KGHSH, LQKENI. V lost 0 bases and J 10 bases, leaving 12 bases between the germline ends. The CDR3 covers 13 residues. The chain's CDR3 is CASSPPQKLGAFF. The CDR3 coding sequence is TGTGCCAGCTCACCACCCCAGAAGCTCGGAGCTTTCTTT.

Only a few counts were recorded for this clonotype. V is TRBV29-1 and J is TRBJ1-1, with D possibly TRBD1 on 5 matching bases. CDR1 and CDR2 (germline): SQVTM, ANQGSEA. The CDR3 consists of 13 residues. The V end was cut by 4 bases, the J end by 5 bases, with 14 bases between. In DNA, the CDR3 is TGCAGCGTTGGGGGGGGACTATCAACTGAAGCTTTCTTT. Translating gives CSVGGGLSTEAFF.

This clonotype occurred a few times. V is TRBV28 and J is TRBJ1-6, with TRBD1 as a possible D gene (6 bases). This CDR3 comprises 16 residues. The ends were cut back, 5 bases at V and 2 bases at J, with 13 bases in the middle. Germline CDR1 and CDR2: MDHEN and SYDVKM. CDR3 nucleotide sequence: TGTGCCAGCAGTAACTCACAGGGTGCCTATAATTCACCCCTCCACTTT. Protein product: CASSNSQGAYNSPLHF.

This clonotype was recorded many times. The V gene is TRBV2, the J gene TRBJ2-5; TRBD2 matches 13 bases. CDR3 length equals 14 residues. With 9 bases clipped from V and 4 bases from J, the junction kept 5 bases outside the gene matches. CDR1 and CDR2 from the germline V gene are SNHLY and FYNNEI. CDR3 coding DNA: TGTGCCAGTAAGGGACTAGCGGGGAGAGAGACCCAGTACTTC. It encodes CASKGLAGRETQYF.

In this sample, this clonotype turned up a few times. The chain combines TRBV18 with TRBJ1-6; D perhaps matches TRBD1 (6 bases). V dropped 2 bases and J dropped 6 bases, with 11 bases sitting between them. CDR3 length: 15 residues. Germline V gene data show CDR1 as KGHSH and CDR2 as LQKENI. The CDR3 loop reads CASSPGGRGNSPLHF. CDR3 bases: TGTGCCAGCTCACCAGGAGGCAGGGGTAATTCACCCCTCCACTTT.

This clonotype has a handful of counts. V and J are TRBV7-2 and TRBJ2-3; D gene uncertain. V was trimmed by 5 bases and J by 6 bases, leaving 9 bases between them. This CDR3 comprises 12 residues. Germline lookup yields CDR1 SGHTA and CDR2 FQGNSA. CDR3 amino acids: CASSLLRDTQYF. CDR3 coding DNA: TGTGCCAGCAGCCTACTCCGGGATACGCAGTATTTT. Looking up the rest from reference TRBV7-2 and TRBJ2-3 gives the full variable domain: GAGVSQSPSNKVTEKGKDVELRCDPISGHTALYWYRQSLGQGLEFLIYFQGNSAPDKSGLPSDRFSAERTGGSVSTLTIQRTQQEDSAVYLCASSLLRDTQYFGPGTRLTVL.

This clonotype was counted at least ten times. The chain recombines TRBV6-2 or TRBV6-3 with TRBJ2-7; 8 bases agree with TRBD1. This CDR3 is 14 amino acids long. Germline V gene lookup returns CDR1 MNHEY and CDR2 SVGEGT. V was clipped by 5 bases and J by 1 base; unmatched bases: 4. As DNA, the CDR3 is TGTGCCAGCAGTACAGGGGGAAGGTCCTACGAGCAGTACTTC. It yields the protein CASSTGGRSYEQYF.

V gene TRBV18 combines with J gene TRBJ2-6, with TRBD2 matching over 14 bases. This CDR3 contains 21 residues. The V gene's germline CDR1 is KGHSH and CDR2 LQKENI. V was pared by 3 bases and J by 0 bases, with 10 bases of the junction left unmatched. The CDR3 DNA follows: TGTGCCAGCTCACCCCTTCGCGCAGGGACTAGCGGGGGCTCTGGGGCCAACGTCCTGACTTTC. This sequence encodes CASSPLRAGTSGGSGANVLTF. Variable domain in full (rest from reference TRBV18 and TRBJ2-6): NAGVMQNPRHLVRRRGQEARLRCSPMKGHSHVYWYRQLPEEGLKFMVYLQKENIIDESGMPKERFSAEFPKEGPSILRIQQVVRGDSAAYFCASSPLRAGTSGGSGANVLTFGAGSRLTVL.

The CDR3 loop reads CASSYRDSSGELFF. The CDR3 DNA reads TGTGCCAGCAGTTACCGGGACAGTTCCGGGGAGCTGTTTTTT. The rearrangement links TRBV6-2 or TRBV6-3 to TRBJ2-2, with 7 bases that match TRBD1. With 2 bases clipped from V and 6 bases from J, the junction kept 3 bases outside the gene matches. This CDR3 is built from 14 residues. Germline V lookup: CDR1 MNHEY, CDR2 SVGEGT.

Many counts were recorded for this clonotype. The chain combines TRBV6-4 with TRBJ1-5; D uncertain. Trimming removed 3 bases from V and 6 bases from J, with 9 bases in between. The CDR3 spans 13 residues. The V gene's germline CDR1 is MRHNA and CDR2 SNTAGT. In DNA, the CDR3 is TGTGCCAGCAGTGAATTTGAGGGTCAGCCCCAGCATTTT. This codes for CASSEFEGQPQHF.

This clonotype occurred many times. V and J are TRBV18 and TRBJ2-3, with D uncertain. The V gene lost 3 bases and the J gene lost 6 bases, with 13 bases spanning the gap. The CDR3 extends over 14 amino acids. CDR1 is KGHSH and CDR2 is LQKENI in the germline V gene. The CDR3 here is CASSPGEGADTQYF. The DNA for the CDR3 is TGTGCCAGCTCACCCGGCGAAGGAGCCGATACGCAGTATTTT.

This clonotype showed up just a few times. The CDR3 spells CSASGRTPKEQFF. The CDR3 DNA reads TGCAGTGCTAGCGGGAGAACCCCCAAGGAGCAGTTCTTC. This chain uses TRBV20-1 with TRBJ2-1, with D possibly TRBD2 on 6 matching bases. CDR1 is DFQATT and CDR2 is SNEGSKA in the germline V gene (reference sequence). This CDR3 contains 13 residues. With 3 bases removed from V and 10 bases from J, the gap between germline ends came to 16 bases.

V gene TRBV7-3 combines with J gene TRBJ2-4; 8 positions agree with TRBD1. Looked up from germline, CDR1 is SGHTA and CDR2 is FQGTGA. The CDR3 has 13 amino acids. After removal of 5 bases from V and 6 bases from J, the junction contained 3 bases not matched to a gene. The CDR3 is CASSRGQGNIQYF. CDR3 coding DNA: TGTGCCAGCAGCCGAGGACAGGGAAACATTCAGTACTTC. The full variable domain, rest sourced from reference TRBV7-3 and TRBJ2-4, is GAGVSQTPSNKVTEKGKYVELRCDPISGHTALYWYRQSLGQGPEFLIYFQGTGAADDSGLPNDRFFAVRPEGSVSTLKIQRTERGDSAVYLCASSRGQGNIQYFGAGTRLSVL.

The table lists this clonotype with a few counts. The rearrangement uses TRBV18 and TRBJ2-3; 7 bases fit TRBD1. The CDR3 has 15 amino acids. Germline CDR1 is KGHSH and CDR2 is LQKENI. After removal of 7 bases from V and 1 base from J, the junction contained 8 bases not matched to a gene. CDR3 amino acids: CASLQDRDRTDTQYF. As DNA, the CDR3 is TGTGCCAGCTTACAAGACAGGGACCGCACAGATACGCAGTATTTT.

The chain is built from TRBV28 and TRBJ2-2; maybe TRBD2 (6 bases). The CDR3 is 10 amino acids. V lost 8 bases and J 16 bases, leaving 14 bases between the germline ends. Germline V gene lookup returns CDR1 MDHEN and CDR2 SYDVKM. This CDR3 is CASSNGRRFF. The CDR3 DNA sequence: TGTGCCAGCTCAAATGGGAGGCGGTTTTTT. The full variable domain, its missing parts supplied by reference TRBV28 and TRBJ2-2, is DVKVTQSSRYLVKRTGEKVFLECVQDMDHENMFWYRQDPGLGLRLIYFSYDVKMKEKGDIPEGYSVSREKKERFSLILESASTNQTSMYLCASSNGRRFFGEGSRLTVL.

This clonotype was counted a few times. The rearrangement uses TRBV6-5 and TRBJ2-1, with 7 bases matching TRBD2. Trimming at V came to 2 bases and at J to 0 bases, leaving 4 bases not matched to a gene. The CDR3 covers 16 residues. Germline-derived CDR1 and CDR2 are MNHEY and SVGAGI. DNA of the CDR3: TGTGCCAGCAGTTACGGCGGGAGCATCTCCTACAATGAGCAGTTCTTC. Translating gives CASSYGGSISYNEQFF.

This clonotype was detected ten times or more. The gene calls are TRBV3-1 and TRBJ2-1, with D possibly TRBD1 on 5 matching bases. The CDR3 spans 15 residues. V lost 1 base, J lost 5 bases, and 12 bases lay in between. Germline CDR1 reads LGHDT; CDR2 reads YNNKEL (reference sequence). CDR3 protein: CASSQVAGLNNEQFF. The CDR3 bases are TGTGCCAGCAGCCAAGTTGCAGGGCTAAACAATGAGCAGTTCTTC.

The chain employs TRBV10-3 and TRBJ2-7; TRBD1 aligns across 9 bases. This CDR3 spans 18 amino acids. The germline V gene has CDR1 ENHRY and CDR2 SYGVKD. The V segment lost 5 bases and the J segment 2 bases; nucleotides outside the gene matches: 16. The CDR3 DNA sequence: TGTGCCATCAGTCATCCGGGACAGGGATTTCTAACAACCTACGAGCAGTACTTC. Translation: CAISHPGQGFLTTYEQYF.

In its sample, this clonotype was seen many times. The CDR3 nucleotides read TGTGCCAGCAGCTTAGGGGGGCTGACTAGCTGGAATGAGCAGTTCTTC. Residues: CASSLGGLTSWNEQFF. V gene TRBV7-8 combines with J gene TRBJ2-1, with a tentative D call TRBD2 (7 bases). There are 16 residues in the CDR3. Germline CDR1 reads SGHVS; CDR2 reads FQNEAQ. V gave up 1 base and J gave up 7 bases, with 17 bases separating them.

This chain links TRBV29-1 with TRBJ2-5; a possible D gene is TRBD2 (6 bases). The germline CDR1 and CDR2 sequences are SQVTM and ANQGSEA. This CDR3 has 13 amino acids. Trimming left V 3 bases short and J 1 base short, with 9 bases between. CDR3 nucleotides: TGCAGCGTTGACAACGGGGGCCAAGAGACCCAGTACTTC. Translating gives CSVDNGGQETQYF.

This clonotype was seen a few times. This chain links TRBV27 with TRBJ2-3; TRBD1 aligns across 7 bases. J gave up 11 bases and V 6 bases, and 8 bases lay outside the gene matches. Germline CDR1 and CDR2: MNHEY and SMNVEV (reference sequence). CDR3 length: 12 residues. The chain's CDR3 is CASSQQGERQYF. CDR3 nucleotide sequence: TGTGCCAGCAGCCAGCAGGGGGAGAGGCAGTATTTT.